This is a list of T cell receptor beta chains from one sample in a study of shared clonotypes between healthy human individuals. The repertoire was sequenced with immunoSEQ multiplex PCR; TCRdb's copy has only in-frame clones and lacks some. Of over a million clones in the sample, about three quarters are singletons; the top ten hold 1.4%. The sequenced sample was memory CD4+ T cells sorted from blood. All receptors come from a man younger than 35 in good health. Each CDR3 is given with its conserved first and last residue. Each record gives: J gene, CDR3 length, clone size, V gene, CDR3 protein. Clone size is not always given. Where it is, it says once, few, many or a class for expanded clones.

TRBJ2-1 16 NA TRBV5-6 CASSLFLRTAYNEQFF
TRBJ1-2 16 NA TRBV19 CASTQSGGQGVVGYTF
TRBJ1-5 17 NA TRBV6-1 CASSEALGQSSNQPQHF
TRBJ2-2 17 NA TRBV6-1 CASSEGIGGSYTGELFF
TRBJ2-1 16 few TRBV10-3 CAISDPEAGKLNEQFF
TRBJ2-1 12 few TRBV10-3 CAIKRGSDEQFF
TRBJ1-1 13 many TRBV5-1 CASSLGGNTEAFF
TRBJ1-1 15 NA TRBV6-5 CASERRGPRATEAFF
TRBJ1-4 15 NA TRBV30 CAWSVMFGDREKLFF
TRBJ2-2 14 NA TRBV27 CASSFDRRTGELFF
TRBJ2-1 13 NA TRBV7-3 CASSPQGYNEQFF
TRBJ1-1 15 NA TRBV5-6 CASSPGGGRTTEAFF
TRBJ2-7 14 NA TRBV6-1 CASTQGQGGYEQYF
TRBJ2-1 12 NA TRBV9 CASSASLGEQFF
TRBJ1-2 12 many TRBV5-6 CASSQGWNGYTF
TRBJ1-4 14 NA TRBV4-3 CASSQAVFGGKLFF
TRBJ2-3 17 NA TRBV4-3 CASSQESLAPGPDTQYF
TRBJ2-7 12 NA TRBV10-3 CAISESSGEQYF
TRBJ2-3 13 many TRBV18 CASKRETTDTQYF
TRBJ2-7 14 few TRBV18 CASSPSQGPYEQYF
TRBJ1-1 13 NA TRBV9 CASSAQGGTEAFF
TRBJ1-2 13 NA TRBV5-1 CASSLGGDYGYTF
TRBJ1-2 9 few TRBV29-1 CSVDFGYTF
TRBJ2-3 15 NA TRBV13 CASSSDRGDTDTQYF
TRBJ2-5 13 NA TRBV18 CASQRGPGETQYF
TRBJ2-2 15 NA TRBV5-6 CASRLGLAGIGELFF
TRBJ1-2 13 few TRBV7-2 CASSLNRGQGYTF
TRBJ2-5 15 NA TRBV5-1 CASSLGTGAGETQYF
TRBJ2-7 14 NA TRBV9 CASSVASGAREQYF
TRBJ2-7 15 NA TRBV7-6 CASSLVAQGAYEQYF
TRBJ2-2 14 once TRBV2 CASKKTSGTGELFF
TRBJ2-2 14 NA TRBV7-2 CASRPGRARGELFF
TRBJ1-3 14 few TRBV5-5 CASSPPNLGNTIYF
TRBJ2-1 13 few TRBV18 CASSPVRDAEQFF
TRBJ1-1 14 NA TRBV10-3 CAIRETPMNTEAFF
TRBJ2-3 13 once TRBV10-3 CATSGGSTDTQYF
TRBJ2-6 17 many TRBV30 CAWSRSGGSSGANVLTF
TRBJ2-3 12 once TRBV6-5 CASSSEGGTQYF
TRBJ1-4 18 NA TRBV4-1 CASSSTPLRAPANEKLFF
TRBJ2-7 16 NA TRBV11-2 CASSSASGQGFYEQYF
TRBJ1-4 15 once TRBV18 CASSPPGFGGEKLFF
TRBJ1-2 13 NA TRBV19 CASDQGAAYGYTF
TRBJ2-1 15 NA TRBV16 CASSQSRSGNNEQFF
TRBJ2-3 13 NA TRBV6-1 CASSVQGTDTQYF
TRBJ1-2 17 once TRBV4-1 CASSQFPPIDSRDGYTF
TRBJ2-1 16 few TRBV5-1 CASSWRWTSGGGEQFF
TRBJ2-1 11 NA TRBV6-1 CATTQATVQFF
TRBJ1-1 13 once TRBV5-6 CASSFGGNTEAFF
TRBJ2-7 16 NA TRBV7-9 CASSSGLAGGPHEQYF
TRBJ2-6 20 NA TRBV30 CACQSRQGGYLSSGANVLTF
TRBJ2-7 15 NA TRBV5-1 CASSRDGTPPVEQYF
TRBJ1-2 12 NA TRBV29-1 CSVLDRGPGYTF
TRBJ1-2 13 NA TRBV27 CASSFVGGQGYTF
TRBJ2-2 14 NA TRBV6-1 CASIADPNTGELFF
TRBJ2-7 14 NA TRBV9 CASSPPGSHYEQYF